A selection of T cell receptor beta chains follows, all from one sample in a study of blood T cell repertoires in COVID-19. Using immunoSEQ multiplex PCR, the repertoire was profiled, and TCRdb retains in-frame clones only, with some absent. The sample lists 100,000 to 150,000 clones, more than 75% occurring once. The source material was peripheral blood. The receptors shown here come from a human donor in a cohort sampled during active COVID-19. The CDR3 runs from the conserved cysteine through the conserved F or W. Where a row states a size, it is once, few, many or the class of an expanded clone; other rows omit it.

clone_size v_call cdr3_aa
NA TRBV24-1 CATWTGTYEQYF
NA TRBV2 CASSTEGQGRRNGELFF
NA TRBV30 CAWAGAGDPYEQYF
NA TRBV3-1/TRBV3-2 CASSQRYSFYGYTF
NA TRBV6-5 CASSYSDSFYEQYF
NA TRBV4-1 CASSQSGIAEAFF
NA TRBV15 CATSRDRGNQPQHF
NA TRBV5-4 CASSPGLAGADTQYF
NA TRBV2 CAAKRNLGDTQYF
NA TRBV6-1 CASSDRDSYNEQFF
NA TRBV9 CASSPFAAGSLSYEQYF
NA TRBV14 CASSLRHFTGELFF
NA TRBV18 CASSLTGKSDTQYF
NA TRBV19 CASSIVSGSYEQYF
NA TRBV6-5 CASSRGVNQPQHF
NA TRBV27 CASSFGGTSGYEQYF
NA TRBV5-1 CASSSGGFSYEQYF
NA TRBV3-1/TRBV3-2 CASSQGGGRSYNEQFF
NA TRBV5-5 CASSLVLGTGGNEQFF
NA TRBV27 CASSFPPRRETQYF
NA TRBV29-1 CSAVAGERYEQYF
NA TRBV30 CAWSGGAQQYF
NA TRBV3-1/TRBV3-2 CASSQVGAAGELFF
NA TRBV28 CASSPPPGMELFF
once TRBV19 CASHTGTGGVSGYTF
NA TRBV21-1 CASPSPPGQGAYEQYF
NA TRBV6-1 CASSEAEWGLAYNEQFF
NA TRBV6-5 CASTRTGISGNTIYF
once TRBV18 CASSPPSPYNEQFF
NA TRBV28 CASSFGGEVREQYF
NA TRBV6-1 CASSDGGVGETQYF
NA TRBV29-1 CSGGTPAGELFF
NA TRBV6-6 CASSYMEYEQYF
NA TRBV7-9 CASSPGDRGFETQYF
NA TRBV4-1 CASSYRTSGHGGDTQYF
NA TRBV6-6 CASSPTPYLSSYEQYF
NA TRBV6-1 CASSEMTSSLNF
few TRBV6-6 CASTPGHLANYGYTF
NA TRBV19 CASSLGQGNTEAFF
few TRBV4-1 CASSQLALAEPSSYNEQFF
NA TRBV27 CASIFLSRGTEAFF
NA TRBV2 CASSVTQSNQPQHF
NA TRBV28 CASSLSGGYTF
NA TRBV7-6 CASSLRQGAYEQYF
NA TRBV18 CASSPRQGESPLHF
NA TRBV5-6 CASKLTGRRGTQYF
NA TRBV19 CASSSRRGVTEAFF
NA TRBV19 CASSITGGASNEQFF
few TRBV6-6 CASLRADSPLHF
NA TRBV5-4 CASSRAPERSSYEQYF
NA TRBV19 CASSPIAGGPLEQFF
NA TRBV18 CASSPTGAYTGELFF
NA TRBV6-5 CASFSGGAGPDTQYF
NA TRBV14 CASSPRVDSYEQYF
NA TRBV2 CASSENQGGLNQPQHF
NA TRBV11-2 CASSLGVEETQYF
NA TRBV3-1/TRBV3-2 CASSPSGSGTWGYTF
NA TRBV5-1 CASSLASGNTEAFF
NA TRBV28 CASSFFLGELFF